This T cell receptor (beta chain) was profiled in a study of blood T cell repertoires in COVID-19. The overall study: Acute and convalescent COVID-19 specimens originated in the United States, Italy and Spain. In each case, the material was cDNA or gDNA derived from T cells, B-cell-depleted T cells, or PBMCs.

The V and J ends lost 1 base and 1 base, in that order; junction bases with no gene match: 0. The CDR3 runs to 14 residues. Germline V gene lookup returns CDR1 SGHAT and CDR2 FQNNGV. The sample holds a few counts of this clone. Source study methods: Cell counts per sample came from amplifying reference gene primers. TCRdb's copy holds only in-frame clones and misses some; the assay was immunoSEQ multiplex PCR. The DNA gave D and trimming, while V, J and clone size come from that table. The repertoire holds about 25,000 clones, with around nine tenths as singletons. The sequencing sample was made of peripheral blood. This sequence originates from a human donor with active COVID-19. The donor label of this sample is uncertain. V is TRBV11-2 and J is TRBJ1-1, with 7 bases matching TRBD1. Here the CDR3 DNA reads TGTGCCAGCAGCTTAGGACAGGGGAACACTGAAGCTTTCTTT. Translating it yields CASSLGQGNTEAFF.